A selection of T cell receptor beta chains follows, all from one sample in a study of molecular identifiers for immune sequencing clone quantification. In TCRdb, the PCR reads were re-called with MiXCR into one record per CDR3 protein. Among 460,000 or so distinct CDR3 sequences listed, about 25% were seen once. The sample taken for sequencing was naive CD8+ T cells from blood, with Jurkat cell RNA spiked in. The receptors were gathered from a human donor in good health. Some libraries in this study had Jurkat cell RNA spiked in. Each CDR3 is given with its conserved first and last residue. D genes are given only for firm matches. Clone size is given for some rows only: seen once, a few or many times, or a class if the clone is expanded.

V,D,size,J,DNA,CDR3
TRBV20-1,TRBD1,.,TRBJ2-1,TGCAGTGCTGCGGACAGGGGGAGCAATGAGCAGTTCTTC,CSAADRGSNEQFF
TRBV7-9,.,many,TRBJ2-2,TGTGCCAGCAGCTTAACGGAGATCACCGGGGAGCTGTTTTTT,CASSLTEITGELFF
TRBV4-3,TRBD1,.,TRBJ1-6,TGCGCCAGCAGCCAAGAGGGTCGGACAGGGCGCGGGTTAGGCTCACCCCTCCACTTT,CASSQEGRTGRGLGSPLHF
TRBV28,.,many,TRBJ2-7,TGTGCCAGCAGTTTATACCGGCAGAGCTCCTACGAGCAGTACTTC,CASSLYRQSSYEQYF
TRBV28,.,.,TRBJ1-1,TGTGCCACCACGACACGGCTAGGAGTGAACACTGAAGCTTTCTTT,CATTTRLGVNTEAFF
TRBV5-4,.,many,TRBJ1-5,TGTGCCAGCAGCTTGTTAGGGGAGGGTCAGCCCCAGCATTTT,CASSLLGEGQPQHF
TRBV24-1,.,few,TRBJ1-4,TGTGCCACCGGAGGGGCTACGGGAAAACTGTTTTTT,CATGGATGKLFF
TRBV27,TRBD1,.,TRBJ1-5,TGTGCCAGCAGTTTACAGGGGGTGGGGGCCTGGAATCAGCCCCAGCATTTT,CASSLQGVGAWNQPQHF
TRBV6-6,TRBD1,.,TRBJ1-5,TGTGCCAGCAGTTACGGACAGGGGCCTTATAGCAATCAGCCCCAGCATTTT,CASSYGQGPYSNQPQHF
TRBV13,.,many,TRBJ1-1,TGTGCCAGCAGCGTTCGCACCATGAACACTGAAGCTTTCTTT,CASSVRTMNTEAFF
TRBV12-3/TRBV12-4,.,many,TRBJ2-5,TGTGCCAGCAGGAGAGTCGGCGGGGAGAAACAAGAGACCCAGTACTTC,CASRRVGGEKQETQYF
TRBV30,TRBD2,.,TRBJ2-1,TGTGCCTGGAGTGCGACTAGCGACTCCTACAATGAGCAGTTCTTC,CAWSATSDSYNEQFF
TRBV20-1,TRBD1,.,TRBJ2-7,TGCAGTGCTCCCGGGACAGGGGGATCTAACGAGCAGTACTTC,CSAPGTGGSNEQYF
TRBV6-4,TRBD1,few,TRBJ2-2,TGTGCCAGCAGAAAGGGACAGGGTGACACCGGGGAGCTGTTTTTT,CASRKGQGDTGELFF
TRBV20-1,.,few,TRBJ2-7,TGCAGTGCTAGGGACCAGGGATCCTACGAGCAGTACTTC,CSARDQGSYEQYF
TRBV4-3,TRBD2,many,TRBJ2-7,TGCGCCAGCAGCCTCGAACCCGGACTAGCGACCTACGAGCAGTACTTC,CASSLEPGLATYEQYF
TRBV28,.,.,TRBJ2-7,TGTGCCAGCAGTTGGCGACAGTATAGCTCCTACGCGCAGTACTTC,CASSWRQYSSYAQYF
TRBV6-1,.,.,TRBJ2-7,TGTGCCAGCAGTGAAGTCCCCCAGACTCGCGAGCAGTACTTC,CASSEVPQTREQYF
TRBV6-2/TRBV6-3,.,few,TRBJ2-3,TGTGCCATCTGGAACACAGATACGCAGTATTTT,CAIWNTDTQYF
TRBV11-2,.,.,TRBJ2-3,TGTGCCAGCAGCTTAGCCCTAGCAAGGAGCACAGATACGCAGTATTTT,CASSLALARSTDTQYF
TRBV7-9,.,many,TRBJ2-3,TGTGCCAGCAGCTTAGCCCCTATAGATACGCAGTATTTT,CASSLAPIDTQYF
TRBV15,TRBD2,.,TRBJ2-5,TGTGCCACCAGCAACGGGAGGCTACCCACCGAGACCCAGTACTTC,CATSNGRLPTETQYF
TRBV4-3,.,many,TRBJ2-7,TGCGCCAGCAGCCCGGGGACACCACCAGGCGAGCAGTACTTC,CASSPGTPPGEQYF
TRBV30,.,many,TRBJ1-1,TGTGCCTGGAGTGTAGGGTTGTTGACTGAAGCTTTCTTT,CAWSVGLLTEAFF
TRBV19,.,.,TRBJ1-4,TGTGCCAGTAGTATAGATTGGGGGGGCCGGGAAAAACTGTTTTTT,CASSIDWGGREKLFF
TRBV4-2,.,few,TRBJ1-2,TGTGCCAGCAGCCAAGATATTGGGGGGCAGGGATCCTATGGCTACACCTTC,CASSQDIGGQGSYGYTF
TRBV11-2,.,.,TRBJ2-5,TGTGCCAGCAGCCCCCCCGGGACCCAGTACTTC,CASSPPGTQYF
TRBV4-3,.,.,TRBJ1-5,TGCGCCAGCAGCCTGGACAGCAATCAGCCCCTGCATTTT,CASSLDSNQPLHF
TRBV7-9,TRBD2,few,TRBJ2-1,TGTGCCAGCAGGCCTCTAGCGGGGGGGCGAAGCTCCTACAATGAGCAGTTCTTC,CASRPLAGGRSSYNEQFF
TRBV19,TRBD2,.,TRBJ2-1,TGTGCCAGTAGTATAGCGGGAGGGCCTATATTGTCCTACAATGAGCAGTTCTTC,CASSIAGGPILSYNEQFF
TRBV19,.,few,TRBJ2-3,TGTGCCAGTAGTGAGTACCCAGATACGCAGTATTTT,CASSEYPDTQYF
TRBV6-5,.,.,TRBJ1-5,TGTGCCAGCAGTTACGGGACCCATCAGCCCCAGCATTTT,CASSYGTHQPQHF
TRBV4-3,.,many,TRBJ2-3,TGCGCCAGCAGCCAAGAAAGGGCCTTATTCCCCACAGATACGCAGTATTTT,CASSQERALFPTDTQYF
TRBV7-9,.,few,TRBJ1-6,TGTGCCAGCAGCTCGCCCCTGGACAGAAATAATTCACCCCTCCACTTT,CASSSPLDRNNSPLHF
TRBV11-2,TRBD2,once,TRBJ2-3,TGTGCCAGCAGCTTAGGGGCTAGCGGGGCAGATACGCAGTATTTT,CASSLGASGADTQYF
TRBV6-5,.,.,TRBJ2-7,TGTGCCAGCAGTTACGGGGTAAACTACGAGCAGTACTTC,CASSYGVNYEQYF
TRBV12-3/TRBV12-4,TRBD2,many,TRBJ2-1,TGTGCCAGCAGTTTTGGACTAGCGGGGGACAATGAGCAGTTCTTC,CASSFGLAGDNEQFF
TRBV29-1,TRBD1,many,TRBJ2-7,TGCAGCGTCATCCCCTGGGACAGGGTCTACGAGCAGTACTTC,CSVIPWDRVYEQYF
TRBV20-1,TRBD2,.,TRBJ2-7,TGCAGTGCTAGACCTCTCGGGGGGACTAGCGGATTCTACGAGCAGTACTTC,CSARPLGGTSGFYEQYF
TRBV5-4,TRBD1,few,TRBJ2-7,TGTGCCAGCAGCGGAGGGACAGGCGGTGGGGAATTTTCCTACGAGCAGTACTTC,CASSGGTGGGEFSYEQYF
TRBV28,.,.,TRBJ2-3,TGTGCCAGCAGTCCGACTGGGATCACAGATACGCAGTATTTT,CASSPTGITDTQYF
TRBV14,.,once,TRBJ2-7,TGTGCCAGCAGCCAAGAATCGGAACTGAAGCAGTACTTC,CASSQESELKQYF
TRBV20-1,TRBD2,few,TRBJ2-3,TGCAGTGCTAGACCTGGGGAGCGGGGGGGCCCAGATACGCAGTATTTT,CSARPGERGGPDTQYF
TRBV5-6,.,many,TRBJ2-4,TGTGCCAGCAGCTTGGGCGCAATAGGGGAGTACTTC,CASSLGAIGEYF